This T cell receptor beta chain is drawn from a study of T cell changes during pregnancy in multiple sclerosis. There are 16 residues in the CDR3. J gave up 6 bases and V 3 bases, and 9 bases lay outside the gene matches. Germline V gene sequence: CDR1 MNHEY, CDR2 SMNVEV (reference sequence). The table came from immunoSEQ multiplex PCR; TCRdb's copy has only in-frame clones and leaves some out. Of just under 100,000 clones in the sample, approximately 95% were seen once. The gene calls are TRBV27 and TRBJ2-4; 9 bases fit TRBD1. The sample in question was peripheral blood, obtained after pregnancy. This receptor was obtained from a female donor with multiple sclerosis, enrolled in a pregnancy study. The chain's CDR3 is CASSLYNRGRRNIQYF. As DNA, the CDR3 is TGTGCCAGCAGTTTGTACAACAGGGGGCGCAGAAACATTCAGTACTTC.